These 20 T cell receptor beta chains originate from one sample sequenced in a study of lymphopenia after photon versus proton radiotherapy. Measured with immunoSEQ multiplex PCR; TCRdb has only the in-frame clones, and not every one. The sample has 40,000 or so clones, roughly 85% seen once; the top ten hold over 2%. This specimen consisted of peripheral blood, obtained from a patient treated with photon-based radiotherapy. The receptor set was obtained from a man aged 35-49 years with gastric cancer.

The rearrangement uses TRBV5-6 and TRBJ2-5, with 10 bases fitting TRBD1. The junction had 3 bases not matched to a gene; V was cut back by 0 bases and J by 1 base. CDR1 and CDR2 (germline): SGHDT, YYEEEE. The length of the CDR3 is 16 residues. This chain's CDR3 is CASSLEGQGFQETQYF. The CDR3 nucleotides are TGTGCCAGCAGCTTGGAGGGACAGGGGTTCCAAGAGACCCAGTACTTC. Filled out from reference TRBV5-6 and TRBJ2-5, the complete variable domain reads DAGVTQSPTHLIKTRGQQVTLRCSPKSGHDTVSWYQQALGQGPQFIFQYYEEEERQRGNFPDRFSGHQFPNYSSELNVNALLLGDSALYLCASSLEGQGFQETQYFGPGTRLLVL.

The chain combines TRBV19 with TRBJ1-5; tentatively, D is TRBD1 (5 bases). Germline values: CDR1 LNHDA, CDR2 SQIVND (reference sequence). The CDR3 spans 15 residues. Trimming removed 3 bases at V and 10 bases at J, with 19 bases between. CDR3 coding DNA: TGTGCCAGTAGTATGATCCGGGACCCCACTCAACCCCAGCATTTT. Translation: CASSMIRDPTQPQHF.

This clone was recorded a few times. This chain connects TRBV2 to TRBJ1-1; maybe TRBD1 (6 bases). The germline CDR1 and CDR2 sequences are SNHLY and FYNNEI. The length of the CDR3 is 15 residues. The V and J ends lost 5 bases and 6 bases respectively, with 19 bases between them. Here the CDR3 DNA reads TGTGCCAGCAGTCAATCAGGGGTCAGGGTAGCTGAAGCTTTCTTT. The encoded protein is CASSQSGVRVAEAFF.

The chain employs TRBV18 and TRBJ2-5; a weak D match, TRBD2 (6 bases). Germline V gives CDR1 KGHSH, CDR2 LQKENI. Trimming removed 3 bases from V and 1 base from J, with 9 bases in between. The CDR3 is 14 amino acids. The DNA of the CDR3 is TGTGCCAGCTCACCGGGACTTACCCAAGAGACCCAGTACTTC. It translates to CASSPGLTQETQYF.

Note on this clone: Germline is not matched at one junction end, which may reflect a read error. This sequence joins TRBV7-8 and TRBJ2-1, with 8 nucleotides matching TRBD2. The CDR3 is 15 residues long. CDR1 is SGHVS and CDR2 is FQNEAQ in the germline V gene. The CDR3 coding sequence is TGTGCCAGCAGCGTAGCGGGGCCCTCCTACAATGAGCAGTTCTTC. It is translated as CASSVAGPSYNEQFF. The full variable domain, completed using reference TRBV7-8 and TRBJ2-1, is GAGVSQSPRYKVAKRGQDVALRCDPISGHVSLFWYQQALGQGPEFLTYFQNEAQLDKSGLPSDRFFAERPEGSVSTLKIQRTQQEDSAVYLCASSVAGPSYNEQFFGPGTRLTVL.

The V call is TRBV11-1, the J call TRBJ2-5; perhaps TRBD1 as D (6 bases). Germline V gene lookup returns CDR1 SGHAT and CDR2 FQDESV (reference sequence). The ends were cut back, 2 bases at V and 2 bases at J, with 12 bases in the middle. The CDR3 runs 15 residues. The CDR3 sequence: CASSLHGTPQETQYF. CDR3 nucleotides: TGTGCCAGCAGCTTACACGGGACACCACAAGAGACCCAGTACTTC.

V is TRBV9 and J is TRBJ1-4, with D maybe TRBD1 (6 bases). Germline loops: CDR1 SGDLS, CDR2 YYNGEE. The CDR3 length is 14 residues. V was trimmed by 0 bases and J by 10 bases, leaving 13 bases between them. In DNA, the CDR3 is TGTGCCAGCAGCGTAGAAGGGGGATTCGGAAAACTGTTTTTT. Translation: CASSVEGGFGKLFF.

The chain recombines TRBV7-8 with TRBJ2-5, with TRBD2 identical over 7 bases. Trimming removed 4 bases from V and 4 bases from J; junction bases left unmatched: 9. CDR3 length equals 15 residues. The germline CDR1 and CDR2 sequences are SGHVS and FQNEAQ. CDR3 DNA: TGTGCCAGCAGCTCCCCCGCGATAGCGGGAGAGACCCAGTACTTC. Translated: CASSSPAIAGETQYF.

The chain has TRBV6-6 and TRBJ1-6; D unresolved. V was pared by 4 bases and J by 1 base, with 8 bases between. This CDR3 contains 15 residues. Germline V gene sequence: CDR1 MNHNY, CDR2 SVGAGI (reference sequence). CDR3 in DNA: TGTGCCAGCAGTTTGGGGTCTTCCTATAATTCACCCCTCCACTTT. Amino acids: CASSLGSSYNSPLHF.

This chain uses TRBV6-4 with TRBJ2-3; no clear D gene. V lost 4 bases and J 1 base, leaving 9 bases between the germline ends. This CDR3 region has 14 residues. Germline CDR1 MRHNA, CDR2 SNTAGT. DNA of the CDR3: TGTGCCAGCAGTGCTACAAAGGGCACAGATACGCAGTATTTT. This sequence encodes CASSATKGTDTQYF.

The V call is TRBV30, the J call TRBJ1-2; D not certain. The CDR3 consists of 12 residues. Trimming removed 5 bases from V and 8 bases from J, with 15 bases in between. Per germline, CDR1 GTSNPN and CDR2 SVGIG (reference sequence). CDR3 sequence reads: CAWVIGSGGYTF. For the CDR3, the DNA is TGTGCCTGGGTGATAGGGAGCGGCGGCTACACCTTC. Drawing the rest from reference TRBV30 and TRBJ1-2, the complete variable domain is SQTIHQWPATLVQPVGSPLSLECTVEGTSNPNLYWYRQAAGRGLQLLFYSVGIGQISSEVPQNLSASRPQDRQFILSSKKLLLSDSGFYLCAWVIGSGGYTFGSGTRLTVV.

The genes are TRBV6-6 and TRBJ2-3; the D call may be TRBD1 or TRBD2 (5 bases each). Germline assignment: CDR1 MNHNY and CDR2 SVGAGI (reference sequence). The CDR3 covers 16 residues. V lost 0 bases to trimming and J lost 2 bases, with 12 bases between them. The CDR3 region is CASSYSRGPSTDTQYF. The CDR3 DNA is TGTGCCAGCAGTTACTCGAGGGGCCCTTCCACAGATACGCAGTATTTT.

The chain couples TRBV7-9 to TRBJ1-6; D is ambiguous. The CDR3 totals 17 residues. V lost 4 bases and J lost 1, with 14 bases in between. Germline V CDR1 and CDR2: SEHNR, FQNEAQ (reference sequence). The CDR3 nucleotides read TGTGCCAGCAGCTCCCTAGGGTCTCGGTCCTATAATTCACCCCTCCACTTT. Protein: CASSSLGSRSYNSPLHF.

This chain joins TRBV9 and TRBJ1-6; 7 bases align to TRBD1. Germline values: CDR1 SGDLS, CDR2 YYNGEE. The CDR3 runs to 15 residues. Trimming at V came to 4 bases and at J to 7 bases, leaving 8 bases not matched to a gene. The DNA for the CDR3 is TGTGCCAGCAGCCCACGACAGGGATCCAATTCACCCCTCCACTTT. It specifies CASSPRQGSNSPLHF. The variable domain in full, with the rest retrieved from reference TRBV9 and TRBJ1-6, is DSGVTQTPKHLITATGQRVTLRCSPRSGDLSVYWYQQSLDQGLQFLIQYYNGEERAKGNILERFSAQQFPDLHSELNLSSLELGDSALYFCASSPRQGSNSPLHFGNGTRLTVT.

The chain is built from TRBV9 and TRBJ2-2; the match to TRBD2 covers 7 bases. Trimming at V came to 3 bases and at J to 3 bases, leaving 8 bases not matched to a gene. The V gene's germline CDR1 is SGDLS and CDR2 YYNGEE. The CDR3 spans 16 residues. CDR3 protein: CASSDRDYGDTGELFF. For the CDR3, the DNA is TGTGCCAGCAGCGACCGGGACTATGGAGACACCGGGGAGCTGTTTTTT. Full variable domain (remainder filled in from reference TRBV9 and TRBJ2-2): DSGVTQTPKHLITATGQRVTLRCSPRSGDLSVYWYQQSLDQGLQFLIQYYNGEERAKGNILERFSAQQFPDLHSELNLSSLELGDSALYFCASSDRDYGDTGELFFGEGSRLTVL.

This sequence joins TRBV29-1 and TRBJ2-7; maybe TRBD2 (5 bases). CDR1 and CDR2 from the germline V gene are SQVTM and ANQGSEA. Trimming stripped 8 bases from V and 0 bases from J, with 11 bases between. This CDR3 is 12 amino acids long. The CDR3 is CSYHGSSYEQYF. In nucleotides, the CDR3 is TGCAGCTACCATGGGAGCTCCTACGAGCAGTACTTC.

In its sample, this clone was seen a few times. This chain joins TRBV4-3 and TRBJ2-2; 9 nucleotides align to TRBD1. The CDR3 spans 16 residues. The V gene end was trimmed by 3 bases and the J gene end by 6 bases; junction bases not matched to a gene: 8. Germline-derived CDR1 and CDR2 are LGHNA and YSLEER. The CDR3 bases are TGCGCCAGCAGCCAGGACAGGGGTTTCCGATCCGGGGAGCTGTTTTTT. This sequence encodes CASSQDRGFRSGELFF.

This chain connects TRBV19 to TRBJ2-5, with D tentatively TRBD2 (5 bases). The CDR3 sequence is 17 residues long. V gave up 2 bases and J gave up 5 bases, with 21 bases separating them. Per germline, CDR1 LNHDA and CDR2 SQIVND (reference sequence). CDR3 residues: CASSIRSRAGGGETQYF. Written as DNA, the CDR3 is TGTGCCAGTAGTATAAGATCGAGGGCAGGAGGTGGGGAGACCCAGTACTTC.

J is TRBJ2-7 and V is TRBV11-2, with D unresolved. The germline gives CDR1 SGHAT, CDR2 FQNNGV. The CDR3 totals 14 residues. The ends were cut back, 7 bases at V and 5 bases at J, with 18 bases in the middle. CDR3 residues: CASTRVSSGDEQYF. For the CDR3, the DNA is TGTGCCAGCACCCGGGTGTCGAGTGGGGACGAGCAGTACTTC.

The sample holds one count of this clone. V usage is TRBV7-8 and J usage is TRBJ2-5, with a possible D match to TRBD1 (5 bases). The CDR3 covers 15 residues. CDR1 is SGHVS, CDR2 FQNEAQ, per germline. The V end lost 2 bases, the J end lost 1 base, and 11 bases lay between the germline ends. CDR3 loop: CASSLLTGPQETQYF. DNA of the CDR3: TGTGCCAGCAGCTTATTAACAGGCCCCCAAGAGACCCAGTACTTC. The full variable domain, its missing parts supplied by reference TRBV7-8 and TRBJ2-5, is GAGVSQSPRYKVAKRGQDVALRCDPISGHVSLFWYQQALGQGPEFLTYFQNEAQLDKSGLPSDRFFAERPEGSVSTLKIQRTQQEDSAVYLCASSLLTGPQETQYFGPGTRLLVL.